This is a list of T cell receptor beta chains from one sample in a study of T cells in Graves' hyperthyroidism and ophthalmopathy. MiXCR, applied by TCRdb to the multiplex PCR reads, yields one record per CDR3 protein. Counted here are about 380,000 distinct CDR3 sequences, about 13% occurring once; the ten biggest clones make up less than 25%. The sample taken for sequencing was blood. The receptors shown here come from a man aged 25 to 40 with Graves' hyperthyroidism that later progressed to Graves' ophthalmopathy. The CDR3 runs from the conserved cysteine through the conserved F or W. A D gene is named only where the DNA matches it firmly. Size is stated for part of the rows, as once, few or many counts, or as a class when the clone is expanded.

abundance: many; d_gene: TRBD2; j_gene: TRBJ2-3; v_gene: TRBV27; CDR3aa: CASRPGLAPGVTDTQYF; CDR3nt: TGTGCCAGCAGACCGGGACTAGCCCCCGGGGTCACAGATACGCAGTATTTT
abundance: many; d_gene: .; j_gene: TRBJ1-5; v_gene: TRBV12-3/TRBV12-4; CDR3aa: CASSFSGGFNQPQHF; CDR3nt: TGTGCCAGCAGTTTCTCGGGGGGCTTCAATCAGCCCCAGCATTTT
abundance: .; d_gene: TRBD1; j_gene: TRBJ2-7; v_gene: TRBV7-6; CDR3aa: CASSLRGGTYEQYF; CDR3nt: TGTGCCAGCAGCTTACGAGGGGGCACTTACGAGCAGTACTTC
abundance: many; d_gene: TRBD2; j_gene: TRBJ2-5; v_gene: TRBV7-2; CDR3aa: CASSLGLAIQYF; CDR3nt: TGTGCCAGCAGCTTAGGACTAGCGATCCAGTACTTC
abundance: many; d_gene: .; j_gene: TRBJ1-5; v_gene: TRBV12-3/TRBV12-4; CDR3aa: CASSPETGYNQPQHF; CDR3nt: TGTGCCAGCAGTCCAGAGACAGGATACAATCAGCCCCAGCATTTT
abundance: .; d_gene: .; j_gene: TRBJ2-6; v_gene: TRBV19; CDR3aa: CASSTGTGMWSGANVLTF; CDR3nt: TGTGCCAGTAGTACTGGCACAGGGATGTGGTCTGGGGCCAACGTCCTGACTTTC
abundance: many; d_gene: TRBD1; j_gene: TRBJ1-5; v_gene: TRBV12-3/TRBV12-4; CDR3aa: CASSPDRARQPQHF; CDR3nt: TGTGCCAGCAGCCCGGACAGGGCGAGGCAGCCCCAGCATTTT
abundance: many; d_gene: TRBD1; j_gene: TRBJ1-2; v_gene: TRBV9; CDR3aa: CASSAWTGNYGYTF; CDR3nt: TGTGCCAGCAGTGCCTGGACAGGGAACTATGGCTACACCTTC
abundance: many; d_gene: .; j_gene: TRBJ2-1; v_gene: TRBV2; CDR3aa: CASRLGGYNEQFF; CDR3nt: TGTGCCAGCAGACTAGGTGGCTACAATGAGCAGTTCTTC
abundance: many; d_gene: .; j_gene: TRBJ1-4; v_gene: TRBV11-2; CDR3aa: CASSLRAYNEKLFF; CDR3nt: TGTGCCAGCAGCTTAAGGGCCTATAATGAAAAACTGTTTTTT
abundance: few; d_gene: .; j_gene: TRBJ1-5; v_gene: TRBV13; CDR3aa: CASSFQGEPQHF; CDR3nt: TGTGCCAGCAGCTTCCAGGGAGAGCCCCAGCATTTT
abundance: many; d_gene: TRBD2; j_gene: TRBJ2-5; v_gene: TRBV20-1; CDR3aa: CSASSGGAEETQYF; CDR3nt: TGCAGTGCTAGTAGCGGGGGGGCCGAAGAGACCCAGTACTTC
abundance: .; d_gene: TRBD1; j_gene: TRBJ2-7; v_gene: TRBV20-1; CDR3aa: CSARARTGYEQYF; CDR3nt: TGCAGTGCTAGAGCAAGGACAGGTTACGAGCAGTACTTC
abundance: many; d_gene: TRBD2; j_gene: TRBJ2-5; v_gene: TRBV6-1; CDR3aa: CASRAGTSAYQETQYF; CDR3nt: TGTGCCAGCAGAGCCGGGACTAGCGCATACCAAGAGACCCAGTACTTC
abundance: few; d_gene: .; j_gene: TRBJ2-7; v_gene: TRBV29-1; CDR3aa: CSVLDGTYEQYF; CDR3nt: TGCAGCGTTCTGGACGGTACCTACGAGCAGTACTTC
abundance: few; d_gene: .; j_gene: TRBJ2-1; v_gene: TRBV20-1; CDR3aa: CSVMSPGDPYNEQFF; CDR3nt: TGCAGTGTCATGTCTCCGGGCGACCCCTACAATGAGCAGTTCTTC
abundance: few; d_gene: .; j_gene: TRBJ1-3; v_gene: TRBV4-1; CDR3aa: CASSQGAVSGNTIYF; CDR3nt: TGCGCCAGCAGCCAAGGGGCCGTCTCTGGAAACACCATATATTTT
abundance: .; d_gene: TRBD1; j_gene: TRBJ1-2; v_gene: TRBV6-1; CDR3aa: CASSEGGQGYGYTF; CDR3nt: TGTGCCAGCAGTGAAGGAGGACAGGGGTATGGCTACACCTTC
abundance: many; d_gene: .; j_gene: TRBJ2-7; v_gene: TRBV18; CDR3aa: CASSPRQGVGEQYF; CDR3nt: TGTGCCAGCTCACCACGCCAGGGAGTCGGGGAGCAGTACTTC
abundance: .; d_gene: .; j_gene: TRBJ2-2; v_gene: TRBV7-9; CDR3aa: CASNKLFTGELFF; CDR3nt: TGTGCCAGCAACAAACTATTCACCGGGGAGCTGTTTTTT
abundance: .; d_gene: TRBD2; j_gene: TRBJ2-2; v_gene: TRBV4-1; CDR3aa: CASSQERLAGVAGELFF; CDR3nt: TGCGCCAGCAGCCAAGAGAGGCTAGCGGGGGTGGCCGGGGAGCTGTTTTTT
abundance: many; d_gene: TRBD1; j_gene: TRBJ1-1; v_gene: TRBV28; CDR3aa: CASSPRDRGYTEAFF; CDR3nt: TGTGCCAGCAGTCCCCGGGACAGGGGGTACACTGAAGCTTTCTTT
abundance: .; d_gene: TRBD1; j_gene: TRBJ2-7; v_gene: TRBV18; CDR3aa: CASSPPSDRGLEQYF; CDR3nt: TGTGCCAGCTCACCACCCTCGGACAGGGGGCTCGAGCAGTACTTC
abundance: .; d_gene: .; j_gene: TRBJ2-1; v_gene: TRBV27; CDR3aa: CASSLFGLDEQFF; CDR3nt: TGTGCCAGCAGTCTCTTCGGATTGGATGAGCAGTTCTTC
abundance: many; d_gene: .; j_gene: TRBJ1-6; v_gene: TRBV27; CDR3aa: CASSLLGSPLHF; CDR3nt: TGTGCCAGCAGTTTGCTGGGTTCACCCCTCCACTTT
abundance: many; d_gene: .; j_gene: TRBJ1-5; v_gene: TRBV30; CDR3aa: CAWSATVDSNQPQHF; CDR3nt: TGTGCCTGGAGTGCGACTGTAGATAGCAATCAGCCCCAGCATTTT
abundance: few; d_gene: .; j_gene: TRBJ1-1; v_gene: TRBV5-4; CDR3aa: CASSLRLLTEAFF; CDR3nt: TGTGCCAGCAGCCTGAGACTGCTAACTGAAGCTTTCTTT
abundance: few; d_gene: .; j_gene: TRBJ2-5; v_gene: TRBV6-1; CDR3aa: CASTRGTQYF; CDR3nt: TGTGCCAGCACCCGGGGGACCCAGTACTTC
abundance: few; d_gene: .; j_gene: TRBJ2-5; v_gene: TRBV5-1; CDR3aa: CASSLNRDTAPRTQYF; CDR3nt: TGCGCCAGCAGCTTAAACCGGGACACGGCGCCCAGGACCCAGTACTTC
abundance: .; d_gene: .; j_gene: TRBJ2-5; v_gene: TRBV12-3/TRBV12-4; CDR3aa: CASTKAQYQETQYF; CDR3nt: TGTGCCAGCACTAAGGCCCAGTACCAAGAGACCCAGTACTTC
abundance: many; d_gene: .; j_gene: TRBJ2-5; v_gene: TRBV24-1; CDR3aa: CATSDRDTQETQYF; CDR3nt: TGTGCCACCAGTGACCGGGATACCCAAGAGACCCAGTACTTC
abundance: few; d_gene: .; j_gene: TRBJ2-1; v_gene: TRBV7-9; CDR3aa: CASSHPWTTYNEQFF; CDR3nt: TGTGCCAGCAGCCACCCTTGGACCACCTACAATGAGCAGTTCTTC
abundance: many; d_gene: TRBD1; j_gene: TRBJ1-1; v_gene: TRBV7-6; CDR3aa: CASTPGQLNTEAFF; CDR3nt: TGTGCCAGCACTCCGGGACAGCTGAACACTGAAGCTTTCTTT
abundance: many; d_gene: .; j_gene: TRBJ2-7; v_gene: TRBV5-1; CDR3aa: CASSSDGSYEQYF; CDR3nt: TGCGCCAGCAGCTCGGACGGATCCTACGAGCAGTACTTC
abundance: many; d_gene: .; j_gene: TRBJ1-2; v_gene: TRBV7-8; CDR3aa: CASSLRGNYYGYTF; CDR3nt: TGTGCCAGCAGCTTAAGGGGCAACTACTATGGCTACACCTTC
abundance: .; d_gene: TRBD1; j_gene: TRBJ1-4; v_gene: TRBV19; CDR3aa: CASSTPGQATEKLFF; CDR3nt: TGTGCCAGTAGTACTCCGGGACAGGCAACTGAAAAACTGTTTTTT
abundance: few; d_gene: TRBD1; j_gene: TRBJ1-5; v_gene: TRBV20-1; CDR3aa: CSATTGGFGNQPQHF; CDR3nt: TGCAGTGCTACGACAGGGGGATTCGGCAATCAGCCCCAGCATTTT
abundance: many; d_gene: .; j_gene: TRBJ1-3; v_gene: TRBV10-2; CDR3aa: CASSEPGRSPGNTIYF; CDR3nt: TGCGCCAGCAGTGAGCCGGGACGGAGTCCTGGAAACACCATATATTTT
abundance: many; d_gene: .; j_gene: TRBJ1-1; v_gene: TRBV7-4; CDR3aa: CASGTPGGRDTEAFF; CDR3nt: TGTGCCAGCGGTACCCCGGGAGGGCGCGACACTGAAGCTTTCTTT
abundance: many; d_gene: .; j_gene: TRBJ1-2; v_gene: TRBV20-1; CDR3aa: CSATFNYGYTF; CDR3nt: TGCAGTGCCACTTTTAACTATGGCTACACCTTC
abundance: many; d_gene: .; j_gene: TRBJ2-1; v_gene: TRBV5-1; CDR3aa: CASSFIEGNEQFF; CDR3nt: TGCGCCAGCAGCTTTATCGAGGGCAATGAGCAGTTCTTC
abundance: many; d_gene: TRBD1; j_gene: TRBJ2-7; v_gene: TRBV11-2; CDR3aa: CASSLGTGGAYEQYF; CDR3nt: TGTGCCAGCAGCTTAGGTACAGGGGGAGCCTACGAGCAGTACTTC